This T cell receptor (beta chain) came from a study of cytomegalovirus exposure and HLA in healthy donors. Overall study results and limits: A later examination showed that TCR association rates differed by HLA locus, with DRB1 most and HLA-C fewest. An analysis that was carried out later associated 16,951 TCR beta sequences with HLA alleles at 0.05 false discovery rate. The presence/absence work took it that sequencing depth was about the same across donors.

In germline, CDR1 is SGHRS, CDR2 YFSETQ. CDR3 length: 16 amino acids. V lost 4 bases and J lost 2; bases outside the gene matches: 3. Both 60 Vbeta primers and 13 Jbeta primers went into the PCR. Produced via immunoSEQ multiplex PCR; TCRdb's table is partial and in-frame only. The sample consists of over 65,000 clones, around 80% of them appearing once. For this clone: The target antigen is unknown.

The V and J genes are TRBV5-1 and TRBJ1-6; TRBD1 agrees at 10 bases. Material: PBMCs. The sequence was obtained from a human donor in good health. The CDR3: CASSRGTGAYNSPLHF. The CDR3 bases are TGCGCCAGCAGCCGAGGGACAGGGGCCTATAATTCACCCCTCCACTTT. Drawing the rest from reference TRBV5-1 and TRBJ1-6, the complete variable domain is KAGVTQTPRYLIKTRGQQVTLSCSPISGHRSVSWYQQTPGQGLQFLFEYFSETQRNKGNFPGRFSGRQFSNSRSEMNVSTLELGDSALYLCASSRGTGAYNSPLHFGNGTRLTVT.